The source of this T cell receptor (beta chain) is a study of blood T cell repertoires in COVID-19. About the study: The United States, Italy and Spain supplied acute and convalescent COVID-19 samples. T cells, B-cell-depleted T cells, or PBMCs provided the cDNA or gDNA that served as material.

Individuals drawn from 20 to 30 US areas were roughly 18 to 95 years old. Which cohort a participant joined came from the clinical history participants gave. Trimming stripped 3 bases from V and 1 base from J, with 10 bases between. This CDR3 comprises 15 residues. Germline CDR1 SGHNT, CDR2 YENEEA. Sequencing was performed with immunoSEQ multiplex PCR; in TCRdb, only in-frame clones are kept and a portion is missing. The sample includes approximately 240,000 clones, 75% to 95% of them seen just once. V gene TRBV11-3 combines with J gene TRBJ2-1, with D perhaps matching TRBD1 (6 bases). The material sequenced was PBMCs or T cells enriched from blood (not recorded which). The TCR originated in a young woman who had recovered from COVID-19. This chain's CDR3 is CASSFGRGSYNEQFF. CDR3 sequence (DNA): TGTGCCAGCAGCTTTGGCAGGGGTTCCTACAATGAGCAGTTCTTC.